These T cell receptor beta chains were read from a single sample in a study of Graves' ophthalmopathy and Graves' hyperthyroidism. MiXCR, run by TCRdb on the multiplex PCR reads, gives a single entry per CDR3 protein. The data contain about 700,000 distinct CDR3 sequences, 40% of them singletons. The sequenced sample was peripheral blood. Receptors originate from an adult man with Graves' ophthalmopathy. The CDR3 runs from the conserved cysteine through the conserved F or W.

>TRBV2|TRBJ2-7
CASRATYEQYF
>TRBV12-3/TRBV12-4|TRBJ2-7
CASRETGTGSYEQYF
>TRBV2|TRBJ1-1
CASSPPGTEAFF
>TRBV7-9|TRBJ2-7
CASSYSLAGNEQYF
>TRBV7-9|TRBJ2-2
CASGQVGELFF
>TRBV10-2|TRBJ1-5
CASSNRKNSNQPQHF
>TRBV24-1|TRBJ1-5
CATSEGHLQEQPQHF
>TRBV15|TRBJ2-3
CATSRSLADTQYF
>TRBV29-1|TRBJ2-7
CSVGRGSYEQYF
>TRBV25-1|TRBJ2-7
CASSAETSGGATYEQYF
>TRBV6-1|TRBJ1-1
CASSQDPGRRNTEAFF
>TRBV2|TRBJ2-7
CASSEYPGQRSYEQYF
>TRBV7-9|TRBJ2-5
CASSQGEFEETQYF
>TRBV14|TRBJ1-6
CASSQVPTGRGAPLHF
>TRBV7-3|TRBJ2-1
CASSLNSGTSNEQFF
>TRBV5-1|TRBJ2-7
CASSLGGHRYEQYF
>TRBV7-9|TRBJ2-2
CASSPRLNGLFF
>TRBV7-8|TRBJ2-7
CASSSDGVSYEQYF
>TRBV6-4|TRBJ1-2
CASSPTPGIYGYTF
>TRBV7-2|TRBJ1-1
CASSHHGLDTEAFF
>TRBV2|TRBJ1-2
CASSSFQGVYGYTF
>TRBV20-1|TRBJ1-5
CSATGVSNQPQHF
>TRBV7-2|TRBJ2-5
CASSLDWSSGSFGTQYF
>TRBV20-1|TRBJ2-2
CSARDSLNTGELFF
>TRBV20-1|TRBJ1-4
CSADGTGIEKLFF
>TRBV7-9|TRBJ1-2
CASLRAGVHYGYTF